A selection of T cell receptor beta chains follows, all from one sample in a study of cytomegalovirus exposure and HLA in healthy donors. The assay was immunoSEQ multiplex PCR, and TCRdb's table has in-frame clones only and misses some. This table lists approximately 60,000 clones. Sample: PBMCs. Every receptor here comes from a young man in good health and CMV-seropositive. The CDR3 runs from the conserved cysteine through the conserved F or W. D genes are given only for firm matches.

D gene: NA; V gene: TRBV4-1; J gene: TRBJ2-1; CDR3 DNA: TGCGCCAGCAGCCAGGAGGGGGCGCGCAATGAGCAGTTCTTC; CDR3 protein: CASSQEGARNEQFF
D gene: TRBD2; V gene: TRBV10-3; J gene: TRBJ2-3; CDR3 DNA: TGTGCCATCAGTGCTAGCGGGAGCACAGATACGCAGTATTTT; CDR3 protein: CAISASGSTDTQYF
D gene: NA; V gene: TRBV7-6; J gene: TRBJ2-1; CDR3 DNA: TGTGCCAGCAGCTTAGAGATATACGGGACTGCTGAGCAGTTCTTC; CDR3 protein: CASSLEIYGTAEQFF
D gene: NA; V gene: TRBV21-1; J gene: TRBJ2-3; CDR3 DNA: TGTGCCAGCAGCAAAGCGGGAGCGGGGAGCACAGATACGCAGTATTTT; CDR3 protein: CASSKAGAGSTDTQYF
D gene: NA; V gene: TRBV6-1; J gene: TRBJ1-5; CDR3 DNA: TGTGCCAGCCTCAGGGTGCCAGATCAGCCCCAGCATTTT; CDR3 protein: CASLRVPDQPQHF
D gene: NA; V gene: TRBV25-1; J gene: TRBJ1-6; CDR3 DNA: TGTGCCAGCAGTCCACTCTTTACCCCCGGTCGGAATTCACCCCTCCACTTT; CDR3 protein: CASSPLFTPGRNSPLHF
D gene: NA; V gene: TRBV30; J gene: TRBJ2-5; CDR3 DNA: TGTGCCTGGAGTCCTCTTACCGGGACTCGCCAAGAGACCCAGTACTTC; CDR3 protein: CAWSPLTGTRQETQYF
D gene: TRBD1; V gene: TRBV4-1; J gene: TRBJ2-7; CDR3 DNA: TGCGCCAGCAGCCTGGTCTTTTCGGGACAGGGTGCCTCCGAGCAGTACTTC; CDR3 protein: CASSLVFSGQGASEQYF
D gene: NA; V gene: TRBV19; J gene: TRBJ2-2; CDR3 DNA: TGTGCCAGTAGTATATCGGGGGGCAGCGGGGAGCTGTTTTTT; CDR3 protein: CASSISGGSGELFF
D gene: NA; V gene: TRBV6-1; J gene: TRBJ2-3; CDR3 DNA: TGTGCCAGCAGTGAGAGAAGAGATACGCAGTATTTT; CDR3 protein: CASSERRDTQYF
D gene: NA; V gene: TRBV19; J gene: TRBJ1-2; CDR3 DNA: TGTGCCAGTACCCTCGGACAGAACTATGGCTACACCTTC; CDR3 protein: CASTLGQNYGYTF
D gene: NA; V gene: TRBV7-9; J gene: TRBJ2-2; CDR3 DNA: TGTGCCAGCAGCTTATGGCCTAGCGTGGGTACCGGGGAGCTGTTTTTT; CDR3 protein: CASSLWPSVGTGELFF
D gene: TRBD2; V gene: TRBV27; J gene: TRBJ2-2; CDR3 DNA: TGTGCCAGCAGTTCCCGACTAGCGGGAAGTACCGGGGAGCTGTTTTTT; CDR3 protein: CASSSRLAGSTGELFF
D gene: NA; V gene: TRBV5-1; J gene: TRBJ2-7; CDR3 DNA: TGCGCCAGCAGCTTGGAAGGGAGTGACGGGCACGAGCAGTACTTC; CDR3 protein: CASSLEGSDGHEQYF
D gene: NA; V gene: TRBV4-2; J gene: TRBJ2-7; CDR3 DNA: TGTGCCAGCAGCCTGGACATCCAAGTCTCCTACGAGCAGTACTTC; CDR3 protein: CASSLDIQVSYEQYF
D gene: NA; V gene: TRBV29-1; J gene: TRBJ2-1; CDR3 DNA: TGCAGCGTCACAGGCTACTCCTACAATGAGCAGTTCTTC; CDR3 protein: CSVTGYSYNEQFF
D gene: NA; V gene: TRBV30; J gene: TRBJ1-2; CDR3 DNA: TGTGCCTGTCTGGACTCTCCCGCTAACTATGGCTACACCTTC; CDR3 protein: CACLDSPANYGYTF
D gene: TRBD2; V gene: TRBV30; J gene: TRBJ2-5; CDR3 DNA: TGTGCCTGGACTCCCGGGCTGGGGCTAGCGGGGGGGGAGACCCAGTACTTC; CDR3 protein: CAWTPGLGLAGGETQYF
D gene: TRBD2; V gene: TRBV10-3; J gene: TRBJ2-1; CDR3 DNA: TGTGCCACCGGACTAGCGGGAGACGACAATGAGCAGTTCTTC; CDR3 protein: CATGLAGDDNEQFF
D gene: TRBD2; V gene: TRBV7-9; J gene: TRBJ2-3; CDR3 DNA: TGTGCCAGCAGCCCCCCCAGCGGGGGGGCAGATACGCAGTATTTT; CDR3 protein: CASSPPSGGADTQYF
D gene: TRBD1; V gene: TRBV6-5; J gene: TRBJ1-5; CDR3 DNA: TGTGCCAGCAGCCCTCAGACAGGGGGGAGTCAGCCCCAGCATTTT; CDR3 protein: CASSPQTGGSQPQHF
D gene: TRBD1; V gene: TRBV6-1; J gene: TRBJ2-1; CDR3 DNA: TGTGCCAGCAGTGGGGAAGGGACACAGGGGAATGAGCAGTTCTTC; CDR3 protein: CASSGEGTQGNEQFF
D gene: TRBD2; V gene: TRBV5-1; J gene: TRBJ2-1; CDR3 DNA: TGCGCCAGCAGCTCGGGTCCCGTAGCGGGGACTGAGCAGTTCTTC; CDR3 protein: CASSSGPVAGTEQFF
D gene: NA; V gene: TRBV5-4; J gene: TRBJ1-1; CDR3 DNA: TGTGCCAGCAGCTTGGACAGTGACCATAAAGCTTTCTTT; CDR3 protein: CASSLDSDHKAFF
D gene: NA; V gene: TRBV25-1; J gene: TRBJ2-7; CDR3 DNA: TGTGCCAGCAGTGAAATAGGCTTGCAGGGGCGCCCCTACGAGCAGTACTTC; CDR3 protein: CASSEIGLQGRPYEQYF
D gene: NA; V gene: TRBV4-2; J gene: TRBJ1-6; CDR3 DNA: TGTGCCAGCAGCCAAGATTGGGGGCGTCTTTCACCCCTCCACTTT; CDR3 protein: CASSQDWGRLSPLHF
D gene: NA; V gene: TRBV7-8; J gene: TRBJ1-5; CDR3 DNA: TGTGCCAGCAGCCCCCGGTCGCGGGGGCGCCTTAGCAATCAGCCCCAGCATTTT; CDR3 protein: CASSPRSRGRLSNQPQHF
D gene: TRBD2; V gene: TRBV29-1; J gene: TRBJ2-1; CDR3 DNA: TGCAGCGTTGATGGGACTAGCGGGTTAGATGAGCAGTTCTTC; CDR3 protein: CSVDGTSGLDEQFF
D gene: TRBD1; V gene: TRBV4-1; J gene: TRBJ2-1; CDR3 DNA: TGCGCCAGCAGCACCCACGACAGGGGATACTACAATGAGCAGTTCTTC; CDR3 protein: CASSTHDRGYYNEQFF
D gene: NA; V gene: TRBV19; J gene: TRBJ2-1; CDR3 DNA: TGTGCCAGTAGTAACCGGGACTACAATGAGCAGTTCTTC; CDR3 protein: CASSNRDYNEQFF
D gene: TRBD1; V gene: TRBV2; J gene: TRBJ1-1; CDR3 DNA: TGTGCCAGCAGTAGGACAGGGGGGACTGAAGATTTCTTT; CDR3 protein: CASSRTGGTEDFF
D gene: TRBD2; V gene: TRBV5-1; J gene: TRBJ2-2; CDR3 DNA: TGCGCCAGCAGCTTGGGCGTAGCGGGAAGCACCGGGGAGCTGTTTTTT; CDR3 protein: CASSLGVAGSTGELFF
D gene: TRBD1; V gene: TRBV5-1; J gene: TRBJ1-1; CDR3 DNA: TGCGCCAGCAGCTCCTCGGGACAGGGGAACACTGAAGCTTTCTTT; CDR3 protein: CASSSSGQGNTEAFF
D gene: TRBD1; V gene: TRBV6-1; J gene: TRBJ1-5; CDR3 DNA: TGTGCCAGCAGCCGGGACAGGGATTTCAATCAGCCCCAGCATTTT; CDR3 protein: CASSRDRDFNQPQHF
D gene: NA; V gene: TRBV4-1; J gene: TRBJ1-5; CDR3 DNA: TGCGCCAGCAGCCAAGTTGTAGGGGGTCAGCCCCAGCATTTT; CDR3 protein: CASSQVVGGQPQHF
D gene: TRBD1; V gene: TRBV5-1; J gene: TRBJ2-7; CDR3 DNA: TGCGCCAGCAGCTCGGGACAGGGGGCCGCCTACGAGCAGTACTTC; CDR3 protein: CASSSGQGAAYEQYF
D gene: TRBD2; V gene: TRBV9; J gene: TRBJ2-1; CDR3 DNA: TGTGCCAGCAGCGTTGGGACTAGCGGGGGGGCTGGAGACAATGAGCAGTTCTTC; CDR3 protein: CASSVGTSGGAGDNEQFF
D gene: NA; V gene: TRBV5-1; J gene: TRBJ2-6; CDR3 DNA: TGCGCCAGCACTGGTACAACCGGGGCCAACGTCCTGACTTTC; CDR3 protein: CASTGTTGANVLTF
D gene: NA; V gene: TRBV9; J gene: TRBJ2-1; CDR3 DNA: TGTGCCAGCAGCGTAAAGCCGAGGAGGGGTAGCAATGAGCAGTTCTTC; CDR3 protein: CASSVKPRRGSNEQFF
D gene: TRBD1; V gene: TRBV5-3; J gene: TRBJ1-1; CDR3 DNA: TGTGCCAGAAGCTTCCTGACAGGGGGCGAAGTCACTGAAGCTTTCTTT; CDR3 protein: CARSFLTGGEVTEAFF
D gene: NA; V gene: TRBV6-1; J gene: TRBJ2-5; CDR3 DNA: TGTGCCAGCAGTGAAGAGGCGGGGAACCAAGAGACCCAGTACTTC; CDR3 protein: CASSEEAGNQETQYF
D gene: TRBD2; V gene: TRBV9; J gene: TRBJ2-5; CDR3 DNA: TGTGCCAGCAGCGTAGGGATAGCGGGGGGCCAAGAGACCCAGTACTTC; CDR3 protein: CASSVGIAGGQETQYF
D gene: TRBD1; V gene: TRBV6-1; J gene: TRBJ2-3; CDR3 DNA: TGTGCCAGCAGGCCAAGGGGGCTTTCCACAGATACGCAGTATTTT; CDR3 protein: CASRPRGLSTDTQYF
D gene: NA; V gene: TRBV14; J gene: TRBJ2-7; CDR3 DNA: TGTGCCAGCAGCCAAGTTCAGGCACGGGAGCAGTACTTC; CDR3 protein: CASSQVQAREQYF
D gene: TRBD2; V gene: TRBV9; J gene: TRBJ2-3; CDR3 DNA: TGTGCCAGCAGCGTCGTAGGCGGGAGAGGAGCAGATACGCAGTATTTT; CDR3 protein: CASSVVGGRGADTQYF
D gene: TRBD1; V gene: TRBV6-6; J gene: TRBJ2-2; CDR3 DNA: TGTGCCAGTGGACAGGGCAACACCGGGGAGCTGTTTTTT; CDR3 protein: CASGQGNTGELFF
D gene: NA; V gene: TRBV5-4; J gene: TRBJ2-5; CDR3 DNA: TGTGCCAGCAGCTTTTGGACTGTGTTGAGCCGGAAGACCCAGTACTTC; CDR3 protein: CASSFWTVLSRKTQYF
D gene: TRBD1; V gene: TRBV11-2; J gene: TRBJ2-2; CDR3 DNA: TGTGCCAGCAGCTGGATAACCGGGACAGGATTCACCGGGGAGCTGTTTTTT; CDR3 protein: CASSWITGTGFTGELFF
D gene: NA; V gene: TRBV18; J gene: TRBJ1-1; CDR3 DNA: TGTGCCAGCTCACCAGCGGACAGCTTGAACACTGAAGCTTTCTTT; CDR3 protein: CASSPADSLNTEAFF
D gene: NA; V gene: TRBV6-1; J gene: TRBJ1-6; CDR3 DNA: TGTGCCAGCAGTGATGGGCGTCGGAGGGCCCTCCACTTT; CDR3 protein: CASSDGRRRALHF
D gene: TRBD2; V gene: TRBV19; J gene: TRBJ2-1; CDR3 DNA: TGTGCCAGTAGTTACCGGACTAGCGGGAGCTCCAATGAGCAGTTCTTC; CDR3 protein: CASSYRTSGSSNEQFF
D gene: TRBD1; V gene: TRBV28; J gene: TRBJ2-7; CDR3 DNA: TGTGCCAGCACTCTACAGGGGCCCTACGAGCAGTACTTC; CDR3 protein: CASTLQGPYEQYF
D gene: TRBD2; V gene: TRBV19; J gene: TRBJ2-2; CDR3 DNA: TGTGCCAGTAGTACCCTCACTAGCGGGAGAGGCACCGGGGAGCTGTTTTTT; CDR3 protein: CASSTLTSGRGTGELFF
D gene: NA; V gene: TRBV30; J gene: TRBJ1-3; CDR3 DNA: TGTGCCTGGAGTTGGAGCTCTGGAAACACCATATATTTT; CDR3 protein: CAWSWSSGNTIYF
D gene: TRBD1; V gene: TRBV25-1; J gene: TRBJ1-1; CDR3 DNA: TGTGCCAGCAGTGTCGGGACAGGGACAGTCTTTGACACTGAAGCTTTCTTT; CDR3 protein: CASSVGTGTVFDTEAFF
D gene: NA; V gene: TRBV27; J gene: TRBJ1-4; CDR3 DNA: TGTGCCAGCAGCCCTACAGAGTATCCAACTAATGAAAAACTGTTTTTT; CDR3 protein: CASSPTEYPTNEKLFF
D gene: NA; V gene: TRBV7-3; J gene: TRBJ2-5; CDR3 DNA: TGTGCCAGCAGCTTAACAGCCCAAGAGACCCAGTACTTC; CDR3 protein: CASSLTAQETQYF